Listed below are T cell receptor beta chains from one sample, sequenced in a study of beta chain features in type 1 diabetes. The repertoire was sequenced with immunoSEQ multiplex PCR; TCRdb's copy has only in-frame clones and lacks some. The table shows about 340,000 clones, with 13% occurring only once. The sequenced sample was naive CD4+ T cells from blood. These TCRs come from a woman younger than 30 with type 1 diabetes. Each CDR3 is given with its conserved first and last residue. D genes are given only for firm matches. Expanded clones are given a class, and other clones once, few, many or no size at all.

clone_size: -; d_call: -; j_call: TRBJ2-5; v_call: TRBV7-2; cdr3_nt: TGTGCCACGCAAAGGACAGCTAAAGAGACCCAGTACTTC; cdr3_aa: CATQRTAKETQYF
clone_size: -; d_call: -; j_call: TRBJ2-1; v_call: TRBV5-6; cdr3_nt: TGTGCCAGCAGCTTTGCGGCAAGCCGTTACAATGAGCAGTTCTTC; cdr3_aa: CASSFAASRYNEQFF
clone_size: few; d_call: TRBD2; j_call: TRBJ2-1; v_call: TRBV29-1; cdr3_nt: TGCAGCGCTGGTAGGCTAGCGGGGTACAATGAGCAGTTCTTC; cdr3_aa: CSAGRLAGYNEQFF
clone_size: -; d_call: -; j_call: TRBJ2-2; v_call: TRBV18; cdr3_nt: TGTGCCAGCTCACCCAAGCGGTCGAACACCGGGGAGCTGTTTTTT; cdr3_aa: CASSPKRSNTGELFF
clone_size: -; d_call: -; j_call: TRBJ2-1; v_call: TRBV5-4; cdr3_nt: TGTGCCAGCAGCTTGGCTAGCGCTTCCTACAATGAGCAGTTCTTC; cdr3_aa: CASSLASASYNEQFF
clone_size: -; d_call: TRBD2; j_call: TRBJ2-7; v_call: TRBV27; cdr3_nt: TGTGCCAGCAGTTTATCGGGGGGGGTCCGCTCCTACGAGCAGTACTTC; cdr3_aa: CASSLSGGVRSYEQYF
clone_size: -; d_call: TRBD1; j_call: TRBJ2-1; v_call: TRBV6-1; cdr3_nt: TGTGCCAGCAGGGAGACAGGGTACAATGAGCAGTTCTTC; cdr3_aa: CASRETGYNEQFF
clone_size: -; d_call: -; j_call: TRBJ2-1; v_call: TRBV5-4; cdr3_nt: TGTGCCAGCAGCCCCGCCGGGACTGAGGGCCTCAATGAGCAGTTCTTC; cdr3_aa: CASSPAGTEGLNEQFF
clone_size: -; d_call: -; j_call: TRBJ1-1; v_call: TRBV7-9; cdr3_nt: TGTGCCAGCAGCAAAGGAGGAAGAGCTTTCTTT; cdr3_aa: CASSKGGRAFF
clone_size: few; d_call: TRBD2; j_call: TRBJ2-4; v_call: TRBV6-6; cdr3_nt: TGTGCCACACGGACTAGCGAAAACATTCAGTACTTC; cdr3_aa: CATRTSENIQYF
clone_size: -; d_call: -; j_call: TRBJ2-6; v_call: TRBV30; cdr3_nt: TGTGCCTGGAGTTATTCTGGGGCCAACGTCCTGACTTTC; cdr3_aa: CAWSYSGANVLTF
clone_size: few; d_call: TRBD2; j_call: TRBJ2-1; v_call: TRBV2; cdr3_nt: TGTGCCAGCAGACGGGGACTAGCGGGAAACAATGAGCAGTTCTTC; cdr3_aa: CASRRGLAGNNEQFF
clone_size: -; d_call: -; j_call: TRBJ2-5; v_call: TRBV27; cdr3_nt: TGTGCCAGCAGTTACAGGGAGCGGGAGACCCAGTACTTC; cdr3_aa: CASSYRERETQYF
clone_size: few; d_call: -; j_call: TRBJ1-1; v_call: TRBV29-1; cdr3_nt: TGCAGCGTGGGCGGACAGAAGTATTCTGAAGCTTTCTTT; cdr3_aa: CSVGGQKYSEAFF
clone_size: -; d_call: TRBD2; j_call: TRBJ2-1; v_call: TRBV5-4; cdr3_nt: TGTGCCAGCAGCTCTGGCGGGAGGCCGAAACAACTAAGCTCCTACAATGAGCAGTTCTTC; cdr3_aa: CASSSGGRPKQLSSYNEQFF
clone_size: -; d_call: TRBD1; j_call: TRBJ2-3; v_call: TRBV7-8; cdr3_nt: TGTGCCAGCAGCTTAGCGGGGACAGTTCCCACAGATACGCAGTATTTT; cdr3_aa: CASSLAGTVPTDTQYF
clone_size: few; d_call: -; j_call: TRBJ2-1; v_call: TRBV5-1; cdr3_nt: TGCGCCAGCAGCTTCCCCAGGGTAGGCAATGAGCAGTTCTTC; cdr3_aa: CASSFPRVGNEQFF
clone_size: -; d_call: TRBD1; j_call: TRBJ1-5; v_call: TRBV19; cdr3_nt: TGTGCCAGTAGACGGGGACAGGGCCTCCCCAATCAGCCCCAGCATTTT; cdr3_aa: CASRRGQGLPNQPQHF
clone_size: -; d_call: -; j_call: TRBJ2-7; v_call: TRBV18; cdr3_nt: TGTGCCAGCTCACGAACAGGCTACTACGAGCAGTACTTC; cdr3_aa: CASSRTGYYEQYF
clone_size: few; d_call: TRBD1; j_call: TRBJ1-1; v_call: TRBV6-6; cdr3_nt: TGTGCCAGCAGGCAGGCAGGGGGGAACACTGAAGCTTTCTTT; cdr3_aa: CASRQAGGNTEAFF
clone_size: few; d_call: TRBD1; j_call: TRBJ1-5; v_call: TRBV2; cdr3_nt: TGTGCCAGCAGGGACAGGGGAAATCAGCCCCAGCATTTT; cdr3_aa: CASRDRGNQPQHF
clone_size: -; d_call: -; j_call: TRBJ1-2; v_call: TRBV6-5; cdr3_nt: TGTGCCAGCAGCCCTGGCGCGGGCTATGGCTACACCTTC; cdr3_aa: CASSPGAGYGYTF
clone_size: few; d_call: -; j_call: TRBJ1-4; v_call: TRBV20-1; cdr3_nt: TGCAGTGCCAGTGGGGGGGAAAAACTGTTTTTT; cdr3_aa: CSASGGEKLFF
clone_size: -; d_call: -; j_call: TRBJ2-1; v_call: TRBV7-2; cdr3_nt: TGTGCCAGCAGCTTATTCTCCGTCAGGTACAATGAGCAGTTCTTC; cdr3_aa: CASSLFSVRYNEQFF
clone_size: few; d_call: TRBD2; j_call: TRBJ2-3; v_call: TRBV5-4; cdr3_nt: TGTGCCAGCAGCCCCCGCAGCGGGAGGAGGACAGATACGCAGTATTTT; cdr3_aa: CASSPRSGRRTDTQYF
clone_size: -; d_call: -; j_call: TRBJ1-5; v_call: TRBV2; cdr3_nt: TGTGCCAGCAGTAGCTACAATCAGCCCCAGCATTTT; cdr3_aa: CASSSYNQPQHF
clone_size: -; d_call: -; j_call: TRBJ2-3; v_call: TRBV7-9; cdr3_nt: TGTGCCAGCAGCTTAGGGCAGGGCACAGATACGCAGTATTTT; cdr3_aa: CASSLGQGTDTQYF
clone_size: few; d_call: TRBD2; j_call: TRBJ2-5; v_call: TRBV6-5; cdr3_nt: TGTGCCAGCAGTTACTCTGGGACTAGCGGGAAGGAGACCCAGTACTTC; cdr3_aa: CASSYSGTSGKETQYF
clone_size: few; d_call: TRBD1; j_call: TRBJ2-6; v_call: TRBV27; cdr3_nt: TGTGCCAGCAGTCCCGACAGGGCGCGAACGTCTGGGGCCAACGTCCTGACTTTC; cdr3_aa: CASSPDRARTSGANVLTF
clone_size: -; d_call: -; j_call: TRBJ2-5; v_call: TRBV7-9; cdr3_nt: TGTGCCAGCAGCTTATTCCCGCCACTGGGGCTCGAGACCCAGTACTTC; cdr3_aa: CASSLFPPLGLETQYF
clone_size: -; d_call: -; j_call: TRBJ2-3; v_call: TRBV25-1; cdr3_nt: TGTGCCAGCAGTGAATATACCACTAGCACAGATACGCAGTATTTT; cdr3_aa: CASSEYTTSTDTQYF
clone_size: -; d_call: -; j_call: TRBJ1-2; v_call: TRBV23-1; cdr3_nt: TGCGCCAGCAGTCAATCGGGTTGGGGGGTTGGCTACACCTTC; cdr3_aa: CASSQSGWGVGYTF
clone_size: few; d_call: -; j_call: TRBJ2-1; v_call: TRBV30; cdr3_nt: TGTGCCTGGAGCCGTTTGAATGAGCAGTTCTTC; cdr3_aa: CAWSRLNEQFF
clone_size: once; d_call: TRBD2; j_call: TRBJ2-1; v_call: TRBV27; cdr3_nt: TGTGCCAGCAAGCGGACTAGCGGGATCGATTTTGGCAATGAGCAGTTCTTC; cdr3_aa: CASKRTSGIDFGNEQFF
clone_size: -; d_call: -; j_call: TRBJ1-2; v_call: TRBV5-6; cdr3_nt: TGTGCCAGCAGCTCGGTCTACTATGGCTACACCTTC; cdr3_aa: CASSSVYYGYTF
clone_size: few; d_call: -; j_call: TRBJ1-1; v_call: TRBV18; cdr3_nt: TGTGCCAGCTCACCCACGACAAGTTTGAACACTGAAGCTTTCTTT; cdr3_aa: CASSPTTSLNTEAFF
clone_size: few; d_call: -; j_call: TRBJ1-2; v_call: TRBV28; cdr3_nt: TGTGCCGCGACAGGTTACCTTAACTATGGCTACACCTTC; cdr3_aa: CAATGYLNYGYTF
clone_size: few; d_call: TRBD1; j_call: TRBJ2-5; v_call: TRBV7-8; cdr3_nt: TGTGCCAGCAGCTCCTCCGGGACAGGGCAAGAGACCCAGTACTTC; cdr3_aa: CASSSSGTGQETQYF
clone_size: -; d_call: -; j_call: TRBJ2-1; v_call: TRBV5-1; cdr3_nt: TGCGCCAGCAGCTCTAGAGAATACAATGAGCAGTTCTTC; cdr3_aa: CASSSREYNEQFF
clone_size: -; d_call: -; j_call: TRBJ2-2; v_call: TRBV6-5; cdr3_nt: TGTGCCAGCAACCAAGCGGGGAACACCGGGGAGCTGTTTTTT; cdr3_aa: CASNQAGNTGELFF
clone_size: -; d_call: -; j_call: TRBJ1-5; v_call: TRBV11-2; cdr3_nt: TGTGCCAGCAGCTTACTCGCCCGGGATAGCAATCAGCCCCAGCATTTT; cdr3_aa: CASSLLARDSNQPQHF
clone_size: -; d_call: TRBD1; j_call: TRBJ2-2; v_call: TRBV30; cdr3_nt: TGTGCCTGGAGTGCCCAGGGGACAGCGAACACCGGGGAGCTGTTTTTT; cdr3_aa: CAWSAQGTANTGELFF
clone_size: -; d_call: TRBD2; j_call: TRBJ2-1; v_call: TRBV10-2; cdr3_nt: TGCGCCAGCAGTGTTAGCGGGATAGGGAATGAGCAGTTCTTC; cdr3_aa: CASSVSGIGNEQFF
clone_size: few; d_call: -; j_call: TRBJ2-1; v_call: TRBV6-6; cdr3_nt: TGTGCCAGCAACCCAAGAGGGTCTTCGTCCTACAATGAGCAGTTCTTC; cdr3_aa: CASNPRGSSSYNEQFF
clone_size: few; d_call: -; j_call: TRBJ2-7; v_call: TRBV6-6; cdr3_nt: TGTGCCAGCAGTTACTCCGGCCCCCGACAGTCCTACGAGCAGTACTTC; cdr3_aa: CASSYSGPRQSYEQYF
clone_size: -; d_call: -; j_call: TRBJ2-5; v_call: TRBV5-4; cdr3_nt: TGTGCCAGCAGCTTGGTTGGGGGGGCGGAGACCCAGTACTTC; cdr3_aa: CASSLVGGAETQYF